A selection of T cell receptor beta chains follows, all from one sample in a study of T-cell reconstitution after alpha-beta-depleted transplantation in children. Each CDR3 protein is one row after TCRdb ran MiXCR on the PCR reads. The sample has about 980,000 distinct CDR3 sequences; around 30% are singletons. Source: PBMCs, mostly from graft donor cells, taken 360 days after TCRalphabeta/CD19-depleted stem cell transplant. The origin of the receptors is a boy younger than two who had a stem cell transplant for SCID, so the T cells may come from the graft donor. Each CDR3 is given with its conserved first and last residue. D genes are given only for firm matches. For some rows the clone size is stated as once, few or many, or as a class when expanded; others skip it.

j_call | v_call | clone_size | d_call | cdr3_nt | cdr3_aa
TRBJ1-2 | TRBV4-1 | - | TRBD1 | TGCGCCAGCAGCCAAGATCTAAAGGGACAGGGAAATGGCTACACCTTC | CASSQDLKGQGNGYTF
TRBJ2-3 | TRBV29-1 | - | - | TGCAGCGTCCACAGGGTGAGGAGGTTAGATACGCAGTATTTT | CSVHRVRRLDTQYF
TRBJ2-7 | TRBV10-3 | - | - | TGTGCCATCAGGACCGGGACGGAGAGACTCGAGCAGTACTTC | CAIRTGTERLEQYF
TRBJ2-2 | TRBV7-6 | - | - | TGTGCCAGCAGCTTATCCCCGGGACAAAACACCGGGGAGCTGTTTTTT | CASSLSPGQNTGELFF
TRBJ2-1 | TRBV29-1 | - | - | TGCAGCGTAGGAGAAGGGACACTAAACAATGAGCAGTTCTTC | CSVGEGTLNNEQFF
TRBJ1-4 | TRBV5-1 | - | - | TGCGCCAGCAGCTTGGCAGGCGGTTGGGCCAATGAAAAACTGTTTTTT | CASSLAGGWANEKLFF
TRBJ1-3 | TRBV4-1 | - | - | TGCGCCAGCAGCCAAGATGCTCGGGGGGCTCTCGGAAACACCATATATTTT | CASSQDARGALGNTIYF
TRBJ2-4 | TRBV20-1 | - | - | TGCAGTGCTACATCCGGAGGGCATGGGGCCAAAAACATTCAGTACTTC | CSATSGGHGAKNIQYF
TRBJ2-5 | TRBV28 | - | TRBD2 | TGTGCCAGCAGTTTAACTAGGACTAGCGGGGGCCGAAAGACCCAGTACTTC | CASSLTRTSGGRKTQYF
TRBJ1-5 | TRBV3-1 | - | - | TGTGCCAGCAGCCAAGGGTCACGGGGCAATCAGCCCCAGCATTTT | CASSQGSRGNQPQHF
TRBJ2-3 | TRBV3-1 | - | - | TGTGCCAGCAGCCAAGATGGGTGGAGGACAGATACGCAGTATTTT | CASSQDGWRTDTQYF
TRBJ2-7 | TRBV5-1 | few | - | TGCGCCAGCAGCTTGCAGGGGTTAATCTACGAGCAGTACTTC | CASSLQGLIYEQYF
TRBJ2-1 | TRBV30 | few | - | TGTGCCTGGAGTGTACGACCTCTACCTCGGAATGAGCAGTTCTTC | CAWSVRPLPRNEQFF
TRBJ2-3 | TRBV4-1 | - | - | TGCGCCAGCAGCCAAGATAGGGAGAGGATGGGAGATACGCAGTATTTT | CASSQDRERMGDTQYF
TRBJ1-1 | TRBV11-1 | few | - | TGTGCCAGCAGCTTAGGTTCCGTTGCCACTGAAGCTTTCTTT | CASSLGSVATEAFF
TRBJ1-1 | TRBV7-9 | - | - | TGTGCCAGCAGCTTTGATGCCGATGGGGCTGAAGCTTTCTTT | CASSFDADGAEAFF
TRBJ2-3 | TRBV7-9 | once | TRBD2 | TGTGCCAGCAGCCAGGCGGGGGGAGGCACAGATACGCAGTATTTT | CASSQAGGGTDTQYF
TRBJ1-5 | TRBV12-3/TRBV12-4 | - | TRBD1 | TGTGCCAGCAGTTCTACTCGCGGGCAGACTAGGACAGGGCATAAACAGCCCCAGCATTTT | CASSSTRGQTRTGHKQPQHF
TRBJ2-7 | TRBV28 | few | - | TGTGCCAGCAGTTACTCCCCGCGTGGGAAGCAGTACTTC | CASSYSPRGKQYF
TRBJ1-2 | TRBV29-1 | many | - | TGCAGCGTTAAGATGACAGGACCTGCTAACTATGGCTACACCTTC | CSVKMTGPANYGYTF
TRBJ1-3 | TRBV18 | few | TRBD1 | TGTGCCAGCTCACCTGGGACAGGGGGGAGCTCTGGAAACACCATATATTTT | CASSPGTGGSSGNTIYF
TRBJ2-3 | TRBV5-1 | few | - | TGCGCCAGCGCAAAAAGGGACGCAGATACGCAGTATTTT | CASAKRDADTQYF
TRBJ1-6 | TRBV5-1 | - | TRBD1 | TGCGCCAGCCAGCTTGGGACAGACTCACCCCTCCACTTT | CASQLGTDSPLHF
TRBJ2-7 | TRBV27 | - | - | TGTGCCAGCAGTTCGGGACACGGGTCCTTCTACGAGCAGTACTTC | CASSSGHGSFYEQYF
TRBJ2-7 | TRBV5-1 | few | - | TGCGCCAGCAGCTTGTATGACAGAAGCTACGAGCAGTACTTC | CASSLYDRSYEQYF
TRBJ2-3 | TRBV5-5 | - | - | TGTGCCAGCAGCTTGAACGGATTCACAGATACGCAGTATTTT | CASSLNGFTDTQYF
TRBJ1-1 | TRBV29-1 | few | - | TGCAGCGTTGAGGGGGCCTCGGGGACTGAAGCTTTCTTT | CSVEGASGTEAFF
TRBJ1-1 | TRBV4-2 | - | - | TGTGCCAGCAGCCAAGACGGGACGGCTAACACTGAAGCTTTCTTT | CASSQDGTANTEAFF
TRBJ2-1 | TRBV20-1 | few | - | TGCAGTGCCCTCCAGCCCACCAATGAGCAGTTCTTC | CSALQPTNEQFF
TRBJ2-3 | TRBV24-1 | few | TRBD2 | TGTGCCACCAGTGTTCCTAGCGGGAGGAGCCTGACAGATACGCAGTATTTT | CATSVPSGRSLTDTQYF
TRBJ1-1 | TRBV20-1 | - | - | TGCAGTGTCGGACGGCTCATGAACACTGAAGCTTTCTTT | CSVGRLMNTEAFF
TRBJ2-1 | TRBV18 | - | - | TGTGCCAGCTCGACTCTAGGATTCGGAGATGAGCAGTTCTTC | CASSTLGFGDEQFF
TRBJ2-4 | TRBV7-9 | - | TRBD1 | TGTGCCAGCACCGGGGACAGGGGCAACATTCAGTACTTC | CASTGDRGNIQYF
TRBJ2-7 | TRBV6-5 | many | TRBD1 | TGTGCCATACCAACCCGGGACAGGTCTCATGGCGAGCAGTACTTC | CAIPTRDRSHGEQYF
TRBJ2-3 | TRBV29-1 | few | TRBD2 | TGCAGCGCCTTGGGACTAGCGGGCGCAGATACGCAGTATTTT | CSALGLAGADTQYF
TRBJ1-5 | TRBV12-3/TRBV12-4 | - | - | TGTGCCAGCAGCTCCGACGGAAGATACAATCAGCCCCAGCATTTT | CASSSDGRYNQPQHF
TRBJ1-4 | TRBV7-9 | few | - | TGTGCCAGCAGCCTCGTGTGGACGGACGAAAAACTGTTTTTT | CASSLVWTDEKLFF
TRBJ2-1 | TRBV6-1 | many | TRBD2 | TGTGCCAGCACTGATAGGGAGGGAGCATCCTACAATGAGCAGTTCTTC | CASTDREGASYNEQFF
TRBJ2-1 | TRBV4-2 | - | TRBD2 | TGTGCCAGCAGCCCCCTCACTAGCGGGGAGTCCAATGAGCAGTTCTTC | CASSPLTSGESNEQFF